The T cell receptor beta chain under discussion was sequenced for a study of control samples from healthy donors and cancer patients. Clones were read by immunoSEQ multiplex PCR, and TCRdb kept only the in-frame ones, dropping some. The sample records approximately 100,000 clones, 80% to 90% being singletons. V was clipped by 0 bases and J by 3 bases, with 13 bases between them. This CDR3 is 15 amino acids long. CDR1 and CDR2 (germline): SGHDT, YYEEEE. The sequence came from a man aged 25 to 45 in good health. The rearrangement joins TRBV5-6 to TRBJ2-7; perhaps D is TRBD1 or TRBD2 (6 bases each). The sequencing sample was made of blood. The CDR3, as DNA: TGTGCCAGCAGCTTGGCGGGGGCAGGGAACTACGAGCAGTACTTC. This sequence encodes CASSLAGAGNYEQYF.